The clone carrying this TCR beta chain was seen a single time. This record belongs to a study of cytomegalovirus exposure and HLA in healthy donors. Background on the study: Earlier, 90 million to 140 million unique TCR beta sequences were recovered from roughly 170 million T cells by an analysis.

Primers included in the PCR were 60 Vbeta and 13 Jbeta primers. TCRdb's copy holds only in-frame clones and misses some; the assay was immunoSEQ multiplex PCR. The sample has 100,000 to 150,000 clones, around 82% seen once. Germline CDR1 reads SGHAT; CDR2 reads FQNNGV. The CDR3 runs 15 residues. Trimming cost V 4 bases and J 1 base; bases outside gene matches: 5. The specimen was PBMCs. This chain connects TRBV11-2 to TRBJ1-2; 8 bases match TRBD1. This TCR came from a middle-aged man in good health and CMV-seronegative. The CDR3 sequence: CASSSYRGFNYGYTF. CDR3 DNA: TGTGCCAGCAGCTCATACAGGGGGTTTAACTATGGCTACACCTTC. The full variable domain, in which reference TRBV11-2 and TRBJ1-2 provide the parts outside the CDR3, is EAGVAQSPRYKIIEKRQSVAFWCNPISGHATLYWYQQILGQGPKLLIQFQNNGVVDDSQLPKDRFSAERLKGVDSTLKIQPAKLEDSAVYLCASSSYRGFNYGYTFGSGTRLTVV.